The 10 T cell receptor beta chains below were found in one sample sequenced in a study of T cell responses to AZD1222 COVID-19 vaccine. Some clones are missing from TCRdb's copy, which holds only in-frame ones; the method was immunoSEQ multiplex PCR. Of over 150,000 clones listed, roughly 92% are singletons. The material was peripheral blood, obtained on day 0 of AZD1222 vaccination. These receptors were taken from an adult in good health.

The chain's CDR3 is CSVWDRGTYNEQFF. CDR3 coding DNA: TGCAGCGTGTGGGACAGGGGAACCTACAATGAGCAGTTCTTC. This chain connects TRBV29-1 to TRBJ2-1; TRBD1 agrees at 10 bases. CDR1 and CDR2 from the germline V gene are SQVTM and ANQGSEA. The CDR3 is 14 residues long. Losses at the gene ends were 6 bases for V and 2 bases for J; bases not matched to a gene: 4.

The rearrangement links TRBV2 to TRBJ1-2, with 9 bases fitting TRBD1. Germline loops: CDR1 SNHLY, CDR2 FYNNEI. CDR3 length: 15 amino acids. V trimming: 4 bases; J trimming: 4 bases; junction bases outside the gene matches: 7. CDR3 sequence (DNA): TGTGCCAGCAGTGTGACAGGGGGACGGAGCTATGGCTACACCTTC. Translated, it gives CASSVTGGRSYGYTF.

The chain combines TRBV19 with TRBJ2-7; D is undetermined. The CDR3 contains 15 residues. The V end lost 4 bases, the J end lost 7 bases, and 20 bases lay between the germline ends. Germline V gene lookup returns CDR1 LNHDA and CDR2 SQIVND (reference sequence). CDR3 in DNA: TGTGCCAGTAGTAAGAGGACCGACCGGGTCTCTGAGCAGTACTTC. This sequence encodes CASSKRTDRVSEQYF.

The J gene is TRBJ2-7, the V gene TRBV6-2 or TRBV6-3; D is ambiguous. The germline V gene has CDR1 MNHEY and CDR2 SVGEGT. Trimming cost V 2 bases and J 3 bases, with 5 bases left between them. This CDR3 has 12 residues. The CDR3 loop is CASSYVNYEQYF. The CDR3 DNA reads as TGTGCCAGCAGTTACGTTAACTACGAGCAGTACTTC.

This chain uses TRBV27 with TRBJ1-5; perhaps TRBD1 as D (5 bases). CDR1 and CDR2 from the germline V gene are MNHEY and SMNVEV (reference sequence). The CDR3 covers 13 residues. Trimming took off 2 bases at V and 7 bases at J, with 9 bases between the two ends. CDR3 region: CASSLRGRQPQHF. For the CDR3, the DNA is TGTGCCAGCAGTTTACGGGGGAGGCAGCCCCAGCATTTT.

CDR3 nucleotides: TGTGCCCGGCGATCTGGACTCCCATCGGGTAACTATGGCTACACCTTC. It is translated as CARRSGLPSGNYGYTF. This chain connects TRBV30 to TRBJ1-2; D ambiguous. The CDR3 contains 16 residues. The germline V gene encodes CDR1 GTSNPN and CDR2 SVGIG (reference sequence). The V gene lost 8 bases and the J gene lost 1 base, with 23 bases spanning the gap.

This clone turned up a few times. The chain couples TRBV7-2 to TRBJ2-1; TRBD2 is a possible D gene (6 bases). Trimming left V 4 bases short and J 7 bases short, with 17 bases between. Germline CDR1 is SGHTA and CDR2 is FQGNSA. This CDR3 region has 15 residues. The CDR3 bases are TGTGCCAGCAGCTCCCTAGCGTTCCCGGGGAATGAGCAGTTCTTC. Translating it yields CASSSLAFPGNEQFF. Full variable domain (missing parts from reference TRBV7-2 and TRBJ2-1): GAGVSQSPSNKVTEKGKDVELRCDPISGHTALYWYRQSLGQGLEFLIYFQGNSAPDKSGLPSDRFSAERTGGSVSTLTIQRTQQEDSAVYLCASSSLAFPGNEQFFGPGTRLTVL.

This clone was observed a single time. The chain combines TRBV5-1 with TRBJ1-2, with D maybe TRBD1 (6 bases). The V and J ends lost 3 bases and 5 bases respectively, with 11 bases between them. In germline, CDR1 is SGHRS, CDR2 YFSETQ. The CDR3 extends over 13 amino acids. The CDR3 DNA reads as TGCGCCAGCAGCTACCTAGGACAGTATGGCTACACCTTC. Protein: CASSYLGQYGYTF.

V is TRBV30 and J is TRBJ2-2; TRBD1 or TRBD2 may be the D gene (5 bases each). V shed 2 bases and J shed 9 bases, with 22 bases lying between them. The CDR3 is 16 residues long. The V gene's germline CDR1 is GTSNPN and CDR2 SVGIG (reference sequence). CDR3: CAWSFGLGGVIRELFF. DNA for the CDR3: TGTGCCTGGAGTTTCGGTCTTGGGGGAGTAATCCGGGAGCTGTTTTTT.

This chain connects TRBV25-1 to TRBJ1-4; 9 bases match TRBD1. The CDR3 runs to 17 residues. Germline V gene data show CDR1 as MGHDK and CDR2 as SYGVNS. V shed 1 base, J shed 4 bases, and the junction held 7 bases outside the gene matches. CDR3: CASSEFPGQGLNEKLFF. CDR3 sequence (DNA): TGTGCCAGCAGTGAATTCCCGGGACAGGGCCTTAATGAAAAACTGTTTTTT.